This T cell receptor (beta chain) was observed in a study of blood T cells in healthy people across ages. Study summary: Capturing about one barcoded beta molecule per two T cells was achieved by template switching. Points from the study as a whole: The study found more naive CD4+ cells and higher diversity in long-lived than aged donors.

Trimming took 0 bases from V and 5 from J; bases not matched to a gene: 12. Per the germline V gene, CDR1 is SGDLS and CDR2 is YYNGEE. CDR3 length: 18 residues. Next came a second PCR, run for roughly 6 to 11 cycles, which used a sample-barcoded 5' primer along with a J-beta primer mix. TCRdb reprocessed the 5' RACE reads with MiXCR, giving one entry per CDR3 protein. Here the sample spans 710,000 or so distinct CDR3 sequences, 20% to 25% being singletons. This clonotype occurred a few times. Its target is unknown. The V gene is TRBV9, the J gene TRBJ2-5; TRBD2 matches 11 bases. Sequencing was done on a sample of blood. This clonotype was sampled from a man in his 70s in good health. The CDR3 loop reads CASSVGGSGGAYGETQYF. CDR3 DNA sequence: TGTGCCAGCAGCGTAGGAGGTAGCGGGGGGGCATACGGGGAGACCCAGTACTTC.